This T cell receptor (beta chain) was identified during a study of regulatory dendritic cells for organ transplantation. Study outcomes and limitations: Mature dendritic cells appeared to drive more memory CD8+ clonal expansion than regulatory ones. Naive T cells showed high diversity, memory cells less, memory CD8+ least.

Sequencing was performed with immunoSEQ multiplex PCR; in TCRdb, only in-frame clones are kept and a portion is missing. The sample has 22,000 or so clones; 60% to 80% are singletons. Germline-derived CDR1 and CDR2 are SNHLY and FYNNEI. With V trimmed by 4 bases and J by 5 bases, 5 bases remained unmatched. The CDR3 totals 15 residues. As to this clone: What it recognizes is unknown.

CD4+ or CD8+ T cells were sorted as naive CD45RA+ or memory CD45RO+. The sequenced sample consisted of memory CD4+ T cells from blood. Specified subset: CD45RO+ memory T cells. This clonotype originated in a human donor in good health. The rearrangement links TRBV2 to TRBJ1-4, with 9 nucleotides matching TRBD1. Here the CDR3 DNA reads TGTGCCAGCAGTGGGGGACAGGGAGGGAATGAAAAACTGTTTTTT. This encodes CASSGGQGGNEKLFF.